The next 17 T cell receptor beta chains were all read from a single sample in a study of blood T cell repertoires in COVID-19 (dated by TCRdb to 2018 to 2020). Library preparation employed the immunoSEQ multiplex PCR assay. Here the immuneACCESS table is served through TCRdb, limited to in-frame sequences with V and J called. Missing clones are a known gap in these copies; in checked studies unresolved V genes cover under half, and the rest lacks a known reason. The sample has 90,000 or so clones on record, around 87% of them singletons. The top ten constitute 3.5% to 5% of the sample. The sequencing sample was made of peripheral blood. The receptors here all came from an elderly woman with active or convalescent COVID-19.

The V call is TRBV28, the J call TRBJ1-6; maybe TRBD1 (5 bases). This CDR3 has 14 residues. The germline V and J ends were trimmed by 6 bases and 7 bases, with 13 bases remaining between them. Germline loops: CDR1 MDHEN, CDR2 SYDVKM. The CDR3 spells CASSLPGNNSPLHF. The CDR3 DNA reads TGTGCCAGCAGCCTTCCAGGGAACAATTCACCCCTCCACTTT.

V usage is TRBV7-8 and J usage is TRBJ2-3, with TRBD2 matching 9 bases. Per germline, CDR1 SGHVS and CDR2 FQNEAQ. The CDR3 loop spans 18 amino acids. V dropped 1 base and J dropped 0; count of bases not matched to a gene: 8. The CDR3 reads CASSLGRASGASTDTQYF. The CDR3, as DNA: TGTGCCAGCAGCTTAGGTCGGGCTAGCGGGGCTAGCACAGATACGCAGTATTTT.

The count of this clone is one. The chain combines TRBV28 with TRBJ2-7; TRBD2 might be the D (5 bases). CDR1 is MDHEN, CDR2 SYDVKM, per germline. The CDR3 is 16 amino acids. V was cut by 3 bases and J by 4 bases, with 19 bases left in between. CDR3 nucleotide sequence: TGTGCCAGCAGTTTGAGAAGGGAGAAAAGGATGTACGAGCAGTACTTC. Its protein is CASSLRREKRMYEQYF.

This clone was seen only a few times. J is TRBJ1-6 and V is TRBV6-2 or TRBV6-3; 7 positions agree with TRBD1. Germline assignment: CDR1 MNHEY and CDR2 SVGEGT. The CDR3 contains 18 residues. V gave up 0 bases and J gave up 2 bases; unmatched junction bases: 7. The chain's CDR3 is CASSYSYGTDAYNSPLHF. Written as DNA, the CDR3 is TGTGCCAGCAGTTACTCCTACGGGACAGACGCCTATAATTCACCCCTCCACTTT.

The chain couples TRBV2 to TRBJ2-7, with D perhaps matching TRBD1 (5 bases). Germline assignment: CDR1 SNHLY and CDR2 FYNNEI. V was pared by 10 bases and J by 5 bases, with 15 bases between. The CDR3 sequence is 12 residues long. DNA for the CDR3: TGTGCCATCGACTCAGGGTTCGACGAGCAGTACTTC. This sequence encodes CAIDSGFDEQYF.

This sequence joins TRBV7-9 and TRBJ2-7, with D unclear. Germline loops: CDR1 SEHNR, CDR2 FQNEAQ (reference sequence). This CDR3 is 11 amino acids long. Trimming stripped 5 bases from V and 7 bases from J, with 9 bases between. This CDR3 is CASSPLREQYF. The CDR3, as DNA: TGTGCCAGCAGCCCACTGAGGGAGCAGTACTTC. Full variable domain (rest looked up from reference TRBV7-9 and TRBJ2-7): DTGVSQNPRHKITKRGQNVTFRCDPISEHNRLYWYRQTLGQGPEFLTYFQNEAQLEKSRLLSDRFSAERPKGSFSTLEIQRTEQGDSAMYLCASSPLREQYFGPGTRLTVT.

The CDR3 bases are TGTGCCACCCACAGGGGCCCGAACACTGAAGCTTTCTTT. It encodes CATHRGPNTEAFF. The V call is TRBV18, the J call TRBJ1-1; 7 positions agree with TRBD1. Looked up from germline, CDR1 is KGHSH and CDR2 is LQKENI. Losses at the gene ends were 10 bases for V and 1 base for J; bases not matched to a gene: 6. The CDR3 consists of 13 residues.

The chain recombines TRBV5-1 with TRBJ1-1, with unresolved D. Germline V gives CDR1 SGHRS, CDR2 YFSETQ. The CDR3 loop spans 14 amino acids. Between the trimmed V and J ends, which lost 0 bases and 3 bases, there was a span of 9 bases. CDR3 in amino acids: CASSLGRGDTEAFF. CDR3 coding DNA: TGCGCCAGCAGCTTGGGTCGGGGTGACACTGAAGCTTTCTTT.

This clone was seen only once. This chain connects TRBV27 to TRBJ2-1; perhaps TRBD1 as D (6 bases). Germline values: CDR1 MNHEY, CDR2 SMNVEV (reference sequence). This CDR3 comprises 15 residues. The V gene lost 7 bases and the J gene lost 3 bases, with 16 bases spanning the gap. The CDR3 protein is CASTLRGGDYNEQFF. CDR3 DNA: TGTGCCAGCACCTTGCGAGGGGGTGACTACAATGAGCAGTTCTTC.

The chain is built from TRBV29-1 and TRBJ2-1, with D hard to call. CDR1 is SQVTM, CDR2 ANQGSEA, per germline. CDR3 length equals 12 residues. V was trimmed by 4 bases and J by 6 bases, leaving 10 bases between them. The CDR3, as DNA: TGCAGCGTTGTTGAGAGCATCAATGAGCAGTTCTTC. Amino acid sequence: CSVVESINEQFF.

The chain has TRBV29-1 and TRBJ2-1; D remains ambiguous. Trimming took off 2 bases at V and 8 bases at J, with 16 bases between the two ends. The germline V gene has CDR1 SQVTM and CDR2 ANQGSEA. This CDR3 is built from 14 residues. The CDR3 nucleotides are TGCAGCGTTGAAATCCCAAGGAGTTCCCATGAGCAGTTCTTC. Translation: CSVEIPRSSHEQFF.

The gene calls are TRBV28 and TRBJ1-2, with D uncertain. Deletions cut 2 bases from V and 3 bases from J, with 13 bases between. CDR3 size: 15 residues. The V gene's germline CDR1 is MDHEN and CDR2 SYDVKM. The CDR3 sequence is CASSLLAGGDYGYTF. The CDR3 nucleotides are TGTGCCAGCAGTTTACTGGCGGGTGGGGACTATGGCTACACCTTC.

The chain is built from TRBV6-2 or TRBV6-3 and TRBJ2-7; TRBD1 is a possible D gene (6 bases). CDR1 and CDR2 from the germline V gene are MNHEY and SVGEGT. The CDR3 length is 16 residues. V was clipped by 4 bases and J by 9 bases, with 25 bases between them. CDR3 loop: CASSLPRQGSLGVQYF. The DNA for the CDR3 is TGTGCCAGCAGTTTACCGCGGCAGGGGTCACTCGGCGTGCAGTACTTC.

V is TRBV28 and J is TRBJ1-5; D call uncertain. Per germline, CDR1 MDHEN and CDR2 SYDVKM. This CDR3 has 12 residues. Trimming stripped 5 bases from V and 5 bases from J, with 7 bases between. CDR3 nucleotide sequence: TGTGCCAGCAGTGAGCCCCATCAGCCCCAGCATTTT. Translation gives CASSEPHQPQHF.

The rearrangement links TRBV9 to TRBJ2-1; 8 nucleotides align to TRBD1. The trim removed 0 bases at V and 8 bases at J, leaving 10 bases unmatched. The CDR3 runs to 16 residues. The V gene's germline CDR1 is SGDLS and CDR2 YYNGEE. The CDR3 nucleotides read TGTGCCAGCAGCGTAGGTTGGACAGGGCATAGACATGAGCAGTTCTTC. Translation: CASSVGWTGHRHEQFF.

This chain links TRBV5-4 with TRBJ1-2; D perhaps matches TRBD1 (5 bases). The CDR3 is 15 amino acids. The V gene's germline CDR1 is SGHNT and CDR2 YYREEE (reference sequence). Trimming took off 0 bases at V and 5 bases at J, with 14 bases between the two ends. CDR3 coding DNA: TGTGCCAGCAGCTTGGTAGGGCAGGGATTGTATGGCTACACCTTC. Its protein product is CASSLVGQGLYGYTF. Full variable domain (missing parts from reference TRBV5-4 and TRBJ1-2): ETGVTQSPTHLIKTRGQQVTLRCSSQSGHNTVSWYQQALGQGPQFIFQYYREEENGRGNFPPRFSGLQFPNYSSELNVNALELDDSALYLCASSLVGQGLYGYTFGSGTRLTVV.

The V gene is TRBV5-6, the J gene TRBJ2-5; 11 nucleotides align to TRBD2. This CDR3 comprises 15 residues. The V segment lost 1 base and the J segment 4 bases; nucleotides outside the gene matches: 3. Germline V gene lookup returns CDR1 SGHDT and CDR2 YYEEEE. CDR3 in amino acids: CASSLIAGGRETQYF. The CDR3 DNA reads as TGTGCCAGCAGCTTGATAGCGGGAGGGCGAGAGACCCAGTACTTC. Supplemented by reference TRBV5-6 and TRBJ2-5, the full variable domain reads DAGVTQSPTHLIKTRGQQVTLRCSPKSGHDTVSWYQQALGQGPQFIFQYYEEEERQRGNFPDRFSGHQFPNYSSELNVNALLLGDSALYLCASSLIAGGRETQYFGPGTRLLVL.